This TCR beta chain was sequenced during a study of T cells expressing NK-cell markers. TCRdb re-called the 5' RACE reads; one entry per CDR3 protein, DNA not given. The sample includes roughly 380,000 distinct CDR3 sequences. This CDR3 spans 12 amino acids. The germline V gene encodes CDR1 KGHDR and CDR2 SFDVKD. The chain combines TRBV24-1 with TRBJ2-3. This clonotype originated in a man aged 18 to 69 in good health. Sequenced: blood T cells: a sorted CD56 or NKG2C T cell subset, CD4+ or CD8+ T cells, or bulk PBMC T cells (not recorded which). CDR3 residues: CATSEGFGTQYF.